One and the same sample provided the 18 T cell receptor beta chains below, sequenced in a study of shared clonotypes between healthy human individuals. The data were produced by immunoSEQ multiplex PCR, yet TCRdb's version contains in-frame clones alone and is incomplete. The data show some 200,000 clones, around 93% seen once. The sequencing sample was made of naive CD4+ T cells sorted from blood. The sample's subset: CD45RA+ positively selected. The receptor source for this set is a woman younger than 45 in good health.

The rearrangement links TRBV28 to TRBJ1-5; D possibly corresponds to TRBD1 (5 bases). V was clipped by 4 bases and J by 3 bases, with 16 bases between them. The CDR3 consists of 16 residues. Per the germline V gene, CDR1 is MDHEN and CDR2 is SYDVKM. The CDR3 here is CASSSGAGPVNQPQHF. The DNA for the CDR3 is TGTGCCAGCAGTTCTGGGGCGGGCCCGGTCAATCAGCCCCAGCATTTT. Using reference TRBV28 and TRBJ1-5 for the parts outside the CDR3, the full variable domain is DVKVTQSSRYLVKRTGEKVFLECVQDMDHENMFWYRQDPGLGLRLIYFSYDVKMKEKGDIPEGYSVSREKKERFSLILESASTNQTSMYLCASSSGAGPVNQPQHFGDGTRLSIL.

The CDR3 here is CASSQSGVTEAFF. The DNA of the CDR3 is TGTGCCAGCAGCCAATCGGGGGTCACTGAAGCTTTCTTT. The rearrangement uses TRBV16 and TRBJ1-1, with D perhaps matching TRBD1 (5 bases). This CDR3 region has 13 residues. CDR1 is KGHSY and CDR2 is FQNENV in the germline V gene. Trimming left V 0 bases short and J 4 bases short, with 6 bases between.

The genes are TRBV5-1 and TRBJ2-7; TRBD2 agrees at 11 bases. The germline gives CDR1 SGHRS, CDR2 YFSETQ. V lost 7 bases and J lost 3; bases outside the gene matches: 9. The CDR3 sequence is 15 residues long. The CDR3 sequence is CASSLTSGRVYEQYF. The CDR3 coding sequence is TGCGCCAGCTCGTTAACTAGCGGGAGAGTCTACGAGCAGTACTTC.

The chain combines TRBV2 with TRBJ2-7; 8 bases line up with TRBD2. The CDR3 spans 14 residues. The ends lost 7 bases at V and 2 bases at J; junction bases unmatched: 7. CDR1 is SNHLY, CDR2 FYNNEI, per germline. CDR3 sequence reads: CASNKLAVTYEQYF. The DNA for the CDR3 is TGTGCCAGCAATAAACTAGCGGTTACCTACGAGCAGTACTTC. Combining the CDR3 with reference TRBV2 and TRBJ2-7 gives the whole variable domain EPEVTQTPSHQVTQMGQEVILRCVPISNHLYFYWYRQILGQKVEFLVSFYNNEISEKSEIFDDQFSVERPDGSNFTLKIRSTKLEDSAMYFCASNKLAVTYEQYFGPGTRLTVT.

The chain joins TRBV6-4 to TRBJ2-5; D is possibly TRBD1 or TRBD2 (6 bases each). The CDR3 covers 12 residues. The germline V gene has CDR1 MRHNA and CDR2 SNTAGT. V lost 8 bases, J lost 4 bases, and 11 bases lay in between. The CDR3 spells CASHEGGETQYF. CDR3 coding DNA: TGTGCCAGCCACGAGGGGGGAGAGACCCAGTACTTC.

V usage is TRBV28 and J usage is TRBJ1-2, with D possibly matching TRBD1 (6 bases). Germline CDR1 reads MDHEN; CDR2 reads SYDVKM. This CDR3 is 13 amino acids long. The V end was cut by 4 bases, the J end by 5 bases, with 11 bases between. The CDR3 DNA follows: TGTGCCAGCAGTTCGCCAGGGGCGTATGGCTACACCTTC. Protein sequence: CASSSPGAYGYTF.

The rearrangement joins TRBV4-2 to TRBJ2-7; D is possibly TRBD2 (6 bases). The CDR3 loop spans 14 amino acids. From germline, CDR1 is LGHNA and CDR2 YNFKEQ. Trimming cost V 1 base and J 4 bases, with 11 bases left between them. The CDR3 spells CASSQGSGFYEQYF. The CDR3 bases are TGTGCCAGCAGCCAAGGTAGCGGATTTTACGAGCAGTACTTC.

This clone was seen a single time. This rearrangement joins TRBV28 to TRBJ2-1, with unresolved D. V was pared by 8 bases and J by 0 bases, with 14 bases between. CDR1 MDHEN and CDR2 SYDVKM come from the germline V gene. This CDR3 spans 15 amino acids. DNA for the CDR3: TGTGCCAGCTGTTCGAACAGCGACTCCTACAATGAGCAGTTCTTC. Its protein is CASCSNSDSYNEQFF.

As DNA, the CDR3 is TGCGCCAGCAGCTTATCAGGAGCCGAGCAGTACTTC. Encoded protein: CASSLSGAEQYF. The chain carries TRBV5-1 and TRBJ2-7; D is unresolved. Between the trimmed V and J ends, which lost 2 bases and 6 bases, there was a span of 9 bases. Germline CDR1 is SGHRS and CDR2 is YFSETQ. This CDR3 comprises 12 residues.

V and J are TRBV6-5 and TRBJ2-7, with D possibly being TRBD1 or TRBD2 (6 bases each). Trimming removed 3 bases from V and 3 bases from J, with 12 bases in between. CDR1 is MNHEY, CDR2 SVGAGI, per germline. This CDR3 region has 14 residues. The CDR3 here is CASSYGGPNYEQYF. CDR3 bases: TGTGCCAGCAGTTATGGGGGGCCTAACTACGAGCAGTACTTC.

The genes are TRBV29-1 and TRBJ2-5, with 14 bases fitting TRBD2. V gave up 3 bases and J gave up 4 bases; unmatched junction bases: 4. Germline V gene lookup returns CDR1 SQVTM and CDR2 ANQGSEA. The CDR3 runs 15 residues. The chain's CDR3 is CSVDLGLAGGETQYF. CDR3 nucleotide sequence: TGCAGCGTTGACCTTGGACTAGCGGGAGGAGAGACCCAGTACTTC. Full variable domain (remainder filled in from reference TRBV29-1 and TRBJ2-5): SAVISQKPSRDICQRGTSLTIQCQVDSQVTMMFWYRQQPGQSLTLIATANQGSEATYESGFVIDKFPISRPNLTFSTLTVSNMSPEDSSIYLCSVDLGLAGGETQYFGPGTRLLVL.

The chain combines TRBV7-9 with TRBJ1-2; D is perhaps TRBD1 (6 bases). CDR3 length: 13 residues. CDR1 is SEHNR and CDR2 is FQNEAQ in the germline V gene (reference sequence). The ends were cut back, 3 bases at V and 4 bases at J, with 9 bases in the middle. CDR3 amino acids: CASSLRDTYGYTF. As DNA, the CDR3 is TGTGCCAGCAGCTTGAGGGACACCTATGGCTACACCTTC. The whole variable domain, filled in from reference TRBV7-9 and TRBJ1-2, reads DTGVSQNPRHKITKRGQNVTFRCDPISEHNRLYWYRQTLGQGPEFLTYFQNEAQLEKSRLLSDRFSAERPKGSFSTLEIQRTEQGDSAMYLCASSLRDTYGYTFGSGTRLTVV.

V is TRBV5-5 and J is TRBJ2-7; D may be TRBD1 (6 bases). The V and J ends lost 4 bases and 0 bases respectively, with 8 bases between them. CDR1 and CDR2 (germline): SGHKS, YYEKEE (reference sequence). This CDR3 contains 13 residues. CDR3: CASSTGSSYEQYF. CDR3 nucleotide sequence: TGTGCCAGCAGCACAGGGAGCTCCTACGAGCAGTACTTC.

CDR3 coding DNA: TGTGCCAGCAGTTCAGGGGTTGGAAACACCATATATTTT. It specifies CASSSGVGNTIYF. The chain carries TRBV27 and TRBJ1-3; maybe TRBD1 (6 bases). In germline, CDR1 is MNHEY, CDR2 SMNVEV (reference sequence). The germline V and J ends were trimmed by 4 bases and 3 bases, with 7 bases remaining between them. The CDR3 covers 13 residues.

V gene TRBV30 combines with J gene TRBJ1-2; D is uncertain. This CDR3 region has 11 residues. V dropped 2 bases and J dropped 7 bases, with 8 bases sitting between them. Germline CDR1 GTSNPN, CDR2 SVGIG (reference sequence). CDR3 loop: CAWSRIFGYTF. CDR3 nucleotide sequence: TGTGCCTGGAGTCGTATTTTTGGCTACACCTTC.

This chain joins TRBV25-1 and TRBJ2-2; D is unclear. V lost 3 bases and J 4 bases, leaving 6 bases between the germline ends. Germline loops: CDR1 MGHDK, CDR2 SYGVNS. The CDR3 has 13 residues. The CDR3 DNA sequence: TGTGCCAGCAGTGACCAAACCACCGGGGAGCTGTTTTTT. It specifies CASSDQTTGELFF.

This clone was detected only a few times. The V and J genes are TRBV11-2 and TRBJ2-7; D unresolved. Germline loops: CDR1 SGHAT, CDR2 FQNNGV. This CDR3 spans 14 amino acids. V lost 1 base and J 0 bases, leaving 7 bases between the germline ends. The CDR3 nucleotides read TGTGCCAGCAGCTTAGCACAGAGCTCCTACGAGCAGTACTTC. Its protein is CASSLAQSSYEQYF.

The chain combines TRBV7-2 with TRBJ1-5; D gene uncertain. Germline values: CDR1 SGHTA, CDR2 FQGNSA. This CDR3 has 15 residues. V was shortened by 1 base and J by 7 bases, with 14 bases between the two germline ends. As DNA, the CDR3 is TGTGCCAGCAGCTTAGTAGGAGGGCTTGAACAGCCCCAGCATTTT. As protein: CASSLVGGLEQPQHF.